This TCR beta chain originates from a study of shared clonotypes between healthy human individuals. Clones were read by immunoSEQ multiplex PCR, and TCRdb kept only the in-frame ones, dropping some. Altogether millions of clones are present, 85% to 95% being singletons, with the ten largest covering over 0.12%. The receptor's source is a man aged 18 to 29 in good health. Material for sequencing was naive CD4+ T cells sorted from blood. Described subset: CD45RA+ positively selected.

The CDR3 bases are TGTGCCAGCAGCTTTTCCCCTCCCAGGAACACTGAAGCTTTCTTT. It specifies CASSFSPPRNTEAFF. The chain uses TRBV13 and TRBJ1-1; the D is unclear. The V gene's germline CDR1 is PRHDT and CDR2 FYEKMQ (reference sequence). The CDR3 runs to 15 residues. Trimming pared 3 bases from V and 1 base from J, leaving 12 bases between.